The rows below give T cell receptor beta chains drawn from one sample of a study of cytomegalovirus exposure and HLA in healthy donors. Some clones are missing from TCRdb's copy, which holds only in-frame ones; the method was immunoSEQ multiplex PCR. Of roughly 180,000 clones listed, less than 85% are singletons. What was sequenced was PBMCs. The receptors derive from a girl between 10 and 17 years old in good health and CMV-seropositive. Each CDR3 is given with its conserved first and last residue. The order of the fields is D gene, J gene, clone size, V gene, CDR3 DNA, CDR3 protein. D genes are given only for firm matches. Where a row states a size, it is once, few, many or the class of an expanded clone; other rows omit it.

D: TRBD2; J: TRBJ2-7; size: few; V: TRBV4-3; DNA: TGCGCCAGCAGCCAAGATTATGTAGCGGGGGGCGGGTACGAGCAGTACTTC; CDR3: CASSQDYVAGGGYEQYF
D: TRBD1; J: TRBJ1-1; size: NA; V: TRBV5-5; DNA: TGTGCCAGCAGCTTTCTGCCGGGACAGGGTTTTGAAGCTTTCTTT; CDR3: CASSFLPGQGFEAFF
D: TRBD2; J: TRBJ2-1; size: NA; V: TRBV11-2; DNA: TGTGCCAGCAGCCCGAGGACTAGCGGGAAGGACAATGAGCAGTTCTTC; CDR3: CASSPRTSGKDNEQFF
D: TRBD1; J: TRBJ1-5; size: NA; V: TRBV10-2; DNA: TGCGCCAGCAGTGACTGGGGACAGGGCTTCAATCAGCCCCAGCATTTT; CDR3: CASSDWGQGFNQPQHF
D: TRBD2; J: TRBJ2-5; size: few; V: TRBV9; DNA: TGTGCCAGCAGCGATCTAGCGGGGGTTGAGACCCAGTACTTC; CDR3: CASSDLAGVETQYF
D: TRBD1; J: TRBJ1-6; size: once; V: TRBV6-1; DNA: TGTGCCAGCAGCGCGGGACAGGGTGGTTCACCCCTCCACTTT; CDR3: CASSAGQGGSPLHF
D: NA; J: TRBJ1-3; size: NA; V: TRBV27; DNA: TGTGCCAGCAGTTCCGGTACCTCTGGAAACACCATATATTTT; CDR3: CASSSGTSGNTIYF
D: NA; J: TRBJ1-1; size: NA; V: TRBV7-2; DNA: TGTGCCAGCAGCTTAGGAGGGCTGGACACTGAAGCTTTCTTT; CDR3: CASSLGGLDTEAFF
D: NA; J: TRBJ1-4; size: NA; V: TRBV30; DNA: TGTGCCTGGAGCGCCCCGACAGCGTTTGGTGAAAAACTGTTTTTT; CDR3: CAWSAPTAFGEKLFF
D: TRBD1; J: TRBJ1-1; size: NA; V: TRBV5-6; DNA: TGTGCCAGCAGCCGCGGACAGGCTGAAGCTTTCTTT; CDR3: CASSRGQAEAFF
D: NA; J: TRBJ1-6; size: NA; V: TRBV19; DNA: TGTGCCAGTAGTGGGCAGGGCTTTTTTTCACCCCTCCACTTT; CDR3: CASSGQGFFSPLHF
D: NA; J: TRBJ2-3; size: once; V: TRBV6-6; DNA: TGTGCCAGCAGTTACTACGGGGAAACTAGCACAGATACGCAGTATTTT; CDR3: CASSYYGETSTDTQYF
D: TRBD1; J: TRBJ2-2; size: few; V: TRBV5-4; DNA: TGTGCCAGCAGCTTGGCAGGGGGTTACACCGGGGAGCTGTTTTTT; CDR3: CASSLAGGYTGELFF
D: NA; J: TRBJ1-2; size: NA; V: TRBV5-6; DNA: TGTGCCAGCAGCTTGCCACAGGCCTATGGCTACACCTTC; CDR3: CASSLPQAYGYTF
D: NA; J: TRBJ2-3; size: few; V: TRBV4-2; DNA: TGTGCCAGCAGCCAAGATGCCGGTTATACGCAGTATTTT; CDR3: CASSQDAGYTQYF
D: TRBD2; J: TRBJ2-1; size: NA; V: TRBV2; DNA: TGTGCCAGCAGTGAAGCGCTTGGGCGGGGGGGCAACAGGAGGGCCAATGAGCAGTTCTTC; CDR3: CASSEALGRGGNRRANEQFF
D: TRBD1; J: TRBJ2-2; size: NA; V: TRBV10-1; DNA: TGCGCCAGCACCCCGGGACAGGGGTCCGGGGAGCTGTTTTTT; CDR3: CASTPGQGSGELFF
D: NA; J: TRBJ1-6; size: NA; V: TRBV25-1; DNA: TGTGCCAGCAGTGCCAGGGGCGGATTTGCACCCCTCCACTTT; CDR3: CASSARGGFAPLHF
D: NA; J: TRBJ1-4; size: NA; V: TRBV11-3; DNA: TGTGCCAGCAGCTCGGTCTCGGCGGTGAATGAAAAACTGTTTTTT; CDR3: CASSSVSAVNEKLFF
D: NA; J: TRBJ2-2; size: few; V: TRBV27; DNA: TGTGCCAGCAGCGTGCTCGTAGGGGCAGGAGGGGAGCTGTTTTTT; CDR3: CASSVLVGAGGELFF
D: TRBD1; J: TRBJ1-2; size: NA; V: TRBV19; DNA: TGTGCCAGTAGTACCCGGGACAGGGATGGCTACACCTTC; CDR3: CASSTRDRDGYTF
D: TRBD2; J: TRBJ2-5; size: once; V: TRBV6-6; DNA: TGTGCCAGCAGTTACTTCTCCGGGGAGGGGACCCAGTACTTC; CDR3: CASSYFSGEGTQYF
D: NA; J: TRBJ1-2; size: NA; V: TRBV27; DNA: TGTGCCAGCAGAGGCCTGGAGGGCGGCTACACCTTC; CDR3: CASRGLEGGYTF
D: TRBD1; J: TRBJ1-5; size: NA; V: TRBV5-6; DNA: TGTGCCAGCACCCAATCGACAGGGGCCCAGCCCCAGCATTTT; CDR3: CASTQSTGAQPQHF
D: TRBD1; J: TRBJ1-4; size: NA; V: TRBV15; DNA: TGTGCCACCAGCAGGGGGCCAGGGGGCCCAACTAATGAAAAACTGTTTTTT; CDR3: CATSRGPGGPTNEKLFF
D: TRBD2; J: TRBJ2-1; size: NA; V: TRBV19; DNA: TGTGCCAGTAGTCCTCAGCGGGGGAACTACAATGAGCAGTTCTTC; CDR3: CASSPQRGNYNEQFF
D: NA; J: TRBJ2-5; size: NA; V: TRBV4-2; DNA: TGTGCCAGCAGCCAAGACGACATCGGCGGGGAGACCCAGTACTTC; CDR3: CASSQDDIGGETQYF
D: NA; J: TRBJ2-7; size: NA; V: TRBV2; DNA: TGTGCCAGCAGAAGTTACAGGGAGAGCTCCTACGAGCAGTACTTC; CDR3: CASRSYRESSYEQYF